The present entry profiles one T cell receptor (beta chain) with its context. The antigen is unknown. By phenotype, naive CD8+ T cells were CD45RO-CCR7+CD27+CD95-. This specimen comes from a study of CXCR3-negative and CXCR3-positive naive CD8 T cells. This CDR3 is built from 17 residues. CDR1 and CDR2 from the germline V gene are LGHNA and YSLEER. Libraries of TRB cDNA were made by 5' RACE and carried UMIs. TCRdb derives one entry per CDR3 protein from the 5' RACE reads, leaving out DNA. The sample's table shows 84,000 or so distinct CDR3 sequences. General study findings and limits: Naive CXCR3-positive cells had TRB CDR3s more hydrophobic than those of CXCR3-negative naive cells.

This clonotype originated in a human donor in good health. Some clones in this sample may be carry-over from other donors' samples. The chain couples TRBV4-3 to TRBJ2-2; TCRdb's D call, TRBD1, is unchecked because there is no DNA. The material sequenced was naive CXCR3- CD8+ T cells from blood. As for subset: CD45RO-CCR7+CD27+CD95- naive CD8+ T cells lacking CXCR3 (TNR3-). The CDR3 is CASSQDRGQGNTGELFF.